A single sample gave rise to the 14 T cell receptor beta chains below, sequenced in a study of blood T cell repertoires in COVID-19. Measured with immunoSEQ multiplex PCR; TCRdb has only the in-frame clones, and not every one. The sample yields 300,000 to 400,000 clones, about 83% seen once. The sample was peripheral blood. Every receptor here comes from a young man with active or convalescent COVID-19.

V is TRBV7-9 and J is TRBJ2-3; 7 nucleotides align to TRBD2. CDR1 and CDR2 from the germline V gene are SEHNR and FQNEAQ (reference sequence). This CDR3 has 16 amino acids. V shed 2 bases and J 2 bases; nucleotides not matched to a gene: 7. The CDR3 region has the DNA TGTGCCAGCAGCTTACGGGGCGGGAGTAACACAGATACGCAGTATTTT. Protein product: CASSLRGGSNTDTQYF.

This chain links TRBV28 with TRBJ1-2; TRBD1 might be the D (5 bases). V dropped 5 bases and J dropped 8 bases, with 27 bases sitting between them. CDR1 MDHEN and CDR2 SYDVKM come from the germline V gene. The CDR3 spans 17 residues. The CDR3 coding sequence is TGTGCCAGCAGTCTTGTCCCGGGACTCCATCCAAAAGGAGGCTACACCTTC. This encodes CASSLVPGLHPKGGYTF.

V and J are TRBV24-1 and TRBJ1-2, with D perhaps TRBD1 (6 bases). Per the germline V gene, CDR1 is KGHDR and CDR2 is SFDVKD. The V end lost 7 bases, the J end lost 3 bases, and 14 bases lay between the germline ends. CDR3 length equals 14 residues. The CDR3 DNA reads TGTGCCACCAGCGCAACAGGGTGGGACTATGGCTACACCTTC. Amino acids: CATSATGWDYGYTF.

The chain couples TRBV5-1 to TRBJ2-2; 8 nucleotides align to TRBD1. The CDR3 has 16 amino acids. Per the germline V gene, CDR1 is SGHRS and CDR2 is YFSETQ. The V gene end was trimmed by 1 base and the J gene end by 2 bases; junction bases not matched to a gene: 4. DNA of the CDR3: TGCGCCAGCAGCTTGCATGGGACAGGAAACACCGGGGAGCTGTTTTTT. This encodes CASSLHGTGNTGELFF.

The chain recombines TRBV4-1 with TRBJ2-7; TRBD2 aligns across 8 bases. The CDR3 totals 15 residues. Germline trimming cut 0 bases from V and 2 bases from J; bases unmatched to any gene: 3. From germline, CDR1 is MGHRA and CDR2 YSYEKL. The CDR3 DNA is TGCGCCAGCAGCCAAGAGGCGGGAGGTACCTACGAGCAGTACTTC. It yields the protein CASSQEAGGTYEQYF.

The chain couples TRBV19 to TRBJ2-2, with TRBD2 as a possible D gene (7 bases). This CDR3 is built from 14 residues. Germline CDR1 and CDR2: LNHDA and SQIVND (reference sequence). Trimming removed 4 bases at V and 5 bases at J, with 11 bases between. CDR3 bases: TGTGCCAGTAGTAACAGGGAGGGGACCGGGGAGCTGTTTTTT. Protein sequence: CASSNREGTGELFF.

The chain is built from TRBV19 and TRBJ1-4; D might be TRBD1 (6 bases). The CDR3 loop spans 19 amino acids. In germline, CDR1 is LNHDA, CDR2 SQIVND (reference sequence). V lost 1 base, J lost 8 bases, and 26 bases lay in between. Written as DNA, the CDR3 is TGTGCCAGTAGTATAGGACCTCATAAAGCGGGGGGCGTTGACGAAAAACTGTTTTTT. As protein: CASSIGPHKAGGVDEKLFF.

The chain carries TRBV24-1 and TRBJ1-5; 8 nucleotides line up with TRBD1. Germline V gives CDR1 KGHDR, CDR2 SFDVKD. The CDR3 totals 19 residues. The V segment lost 0 bases and the J segment 7 bases; nucleotides outside the gene matches: 16. Here the CDR3 DNA reads TGTGCCACCAGTGATTTGGGATCCCCGACAGGGGAGGAAGCGCAGCCCCAGCATTTT. Encoded protein: CATSDLGSPTGEEAQPQHF.

The chain links TRBV7-9 to TRBJ2-5; 13 nucleotides agree with TRBD2. The V gene's germline CDR1 is SEHNR and CDR2 FQNEAQ (reference sequence). V shed 5 bases and J 1 base; nucleotides not matched to a gene: 4. The CDR3 covers 16 residues. In DNA, the CDR3 is TGTGCCAGCAGCCTCACTAGCGGGGGGGTCCAAGAGACCCAGTACTTC. Its translation: CASSLTSGGVQETQYF.

In regard to this clone: Other DNA sequences within the sample encode an identical CDR3. This chain joins TRBV7-9 and TRBJ1-1; no clear D. This CDR3 has 13 residues. The V end lost 3 bases, the J end lost 1 base, and 6 bases lay between the germline ends. Germline values: CDR1 SEHNR, CDR2 FQNEAQ (reference sequence). In DNA, the CDR3 is TGTGCCAGCAGCTTGGCAGGGAACACTGAAGCTTTCTTT. Translated, it gives CASSLAGNTEAFF.

The chain is built from TRBV5-1 and TRBJ2-5; D may be TRBD2 (5 bases). Trimming took off 6 bases at V and 2 bases at J, with 14 bases between the two ends. The germline V gene encodes CDR1 SGHRS and CDR2 YFSETQ. The CDR3 length is 14 residues. CDR3 in DNA: TGCGCCAGCAAAATCGTCGGGGTACAAGAGACCCAGTACTTC. Its translation: CASKIVGVQETQYF.

The chain links TRBV7-6 to TRBJ2-7, with a tentative D call TRBD2 (6 bases). CDR1 and CDR2 from the germline V gene are SGHVS and FNYEAQ. The CDR3 totals 13 residues. V lost 2 bases to trimming and J lost 5 bases, with 10 bases between them. CDR3 sequence: CASSLREVDEQYF. Here the CDR3 DNA reads TGTGCCAGCAGCTTAAGGGAGGTGGACGAGCAGTACTTC.

Only a few counts were recorded for this clone. The chain links TRBV14 to TRBJ2-7; D is uncertain. Germline V gene sequence: CDR1 SGHDN, CDR2 FVKESK. There are 12 residues in the CDR3. V was trimmed by 1 base and J by 10 bases, leaving 11 bases between them. The CDR3 loop is CASSQGTLGQYF. Written as DNA, the CDR3 is TGTGCCAGCAGCCAAGGAACTCTAGGTCAGTACTTC. The variable domain in full, completed from reference TRBV14 and TRBJ2-7, reads EAGVTQFPSHSVIEKGQTVTLRCDPISGHDNLYWYRRVMGKEIKFLLHFVKESKQDESGMPNNRFLAERTGGTYSTLKVQPAELEDSGVYFCASSQGTLGQYFGPGTRLTVT.

The genes are TRBV30 and TRBJ1-6; 7 nucleotides agree with TRBD1. V was clipped by 3 bases and J by 10 bases; unmatched bases: 12. The CDR3 extends over 15 amino acids. In germline, CDR1 is GTSNPN, CDR2 SVGIG (reference sequence). In nucleotides, the CDR3 is TGTGCCTGGAGCCGCGCCCGACAGGGACAATCACCCCTCCACTTT. It codes for CAWSRARQGQSPLHF.